The 14 T cell receptor beta chains in this list originate from one sample, sequenced in a study of control samples from healthy donors and cancer patients. Assay used: immunoSEQ multiplex PCR; TCRdb lists only in-frame clones, some missing. Of around 49,000 clones listed, around 90% are singletons. The sample consisted of PBMCs. The receptor set was obtained from a man aged 35-49 years with colorectal cancer.

The gene calls are TRBV5-4 and TRBJ2-1, with 8 bases fitting TRBD2. Germline values: CDR1 SGHNT, CDR2 YYREEE (reference sequence). V was pared by 4 bases and J by 9 bases, with 18 bases of the junction left unmatched. The CDR3 loop spans 17 amino acids. Here the CDR3 DNA reads TGTGCCAGCAGCCCCTACCCCACTAGCGGAACTAGGGGTGAGCAGTTCTTC. It encodes CASSPYPTSGTRGEQFF.

The rearrangement links TRBV27 to TRBJ2-6; D tentatively reads TRBD1 or TRBD2 (5 bases each). V dropped 5 bases and J dropped 2 bases, with 13 bases sitting between them. Germline V gives CDR1 MNHEY, CDR2 SMNVEV (reference sequence). The CDR3 consists of 16 residues. CDR3 in amino acids: CASSRDREPGANVLTF. The DNA of the CDR3 is TGTGCCAGCAGTCGGGACCGCGAGCCTGGGGCCAACGTCCTGACTTTC.

V usage is TRBV27 and J usage is TRBJ1-2; D unclear. V lost 4 bases to trimming and J lost 2 bases, with 11 bases between them. CDR3 length: 14 residues. Germline loops: CDR1 MNHEY, CDR2 SMNVEV (reference sequence). CDR3 region: CASSSSGKNYGYTF. CDR3 bases: TGTGCCAGCAGTTCGTCAGGCAAGAACTATGGCTACACCTTC.

This chain uses TRBV7-8 with TRBJ2-7, with TRBD1 matching 7 bases. Germline lookup yields CDR1 SGHVS and CDR2 FQNEAQ. The CDR3 loop spans 12 amino acids. V dropped 4 bases and J dropped 11; count of bases not matched to a gene: 8. The CDR3 sequence is CASSSGQEGEYF. DNA for the CDR3: TGTGCCAGCAGCTCCGGACAGGAAGGGGAGTACTTC.

This chain joins TRBV7-8 and TRBJ2-1; 14 positions agree with TRBD2. J gave up 10 bases and V 5 bases, and 13 bases lay outside the gene matches. Germline lookup yields CDR1 SGHVS and CDR2 FQNEAQ. The CDR3 sequence is 17 residues long. The CDR3 spells CASSPDPGTSGSREQFF. CDR3 nucleotides: TGTGCCAGCAGCCCTGACCCCGGGACTAGCGGGAGTCGAGAGCAGTTCTTC.

The V call is TRBV28, the J call TRBJ2-4, with D possibly TRBD1 on 6 matching bases. The CDR3 totals 15 residues. Germline V gives CDR1 MDHEN, CDR2 SYDVKM. Trimming shortened V by 5 bases and J by 0 bases, and 11 bases separated the two germline ends. Here the CDR3 DNA reads TGTGCCAGCAGTGTTACAGGGATAGCCAAAAACATTCAGTACTTC. This codes for CASSVTGIAKNIQYF.

This chain links TRBV10-3 with TRBJ1-2; perhaps TRBD1 as D (6 bases). V was cut by 8 bases and J by 4 bases, with 20 bases left in between. The CDR3 has 15 residues. Germline CDR1 reads ENHRY; CDR2 reads SYGVKD. The CDR3, as DNA: TGTGCCATCGGGGGCGAGAGGGAGGGAGCCTATGGCTACACCTTC. Its protein is CAIGGEREGAYGYTF.

Details on this clone: At one boundary the junction diverges from the germline segment, which might be a read error. The rearrangement links TRBV5-1 to TRBJ2-7, with TRBD2 matching 8 bases. Germline CDR1 reads SGHRS; CDR2 reads YFSETQ. The CDR3 sequence is 15 residues long. CDR3 sequence: CASSLGPGLDVEQHF. The CDR3 DNA reads as TGCGCCAGCAGCTTGGGTCCGGGACTAGACGTCGAGCAGCACTTC.

This clone is a singleton in its sample. The rearrangement uses TRBV4-1 and TRBJ1-4; TRBD1 might be the D (6 bases). CDR1 and CDR2 (germline): MGHRA, YSYEKL. Deletions cut 0 bases from V and 0 bases from J, with 11 bases between. The CDR3 extends over 17 amino acids. This CDR3 is CASSQDVRTATNEKLFF. The CDR3 nucleotides are TGCGCCAGCAGCCAAGATGTCAGGACAGCAACTAATGAAAAACTGTTTTTT.

The chain employs TRBV6-5 and TRBJ1-2; D gene uncertain. The CDR3 has 15 residues. Trimming took off 2 bases at V and 5 bases at J, with 15 bases between the two ends. Germline CDR1 and CDR2: MNHEY and SVGAGI. In DNA form, the CDR3 reads TGTGCCAGCAGTTACAGCCGGGAGGGATGGTATGGCTACACCTTC. This codes for CASSYSREGWYGYTF.

J is TRBJ2-2 and V is TRBV18, with 15 bases that match TRBD2. Trimming cost V 3 bases and J 6 bases; bases outside gene matches: 17. CDR3 length: 21 amino acids. CDR1 and CDR2 from the germline V gene are KGHSH and LQKENI. CDR3 region: CASSPYLPGLAGGGWSGELFF. CDR3 nucleotides: TGTGCCAGCTCACCGTACTTACCGGGACTAGCGGGAGGAGGATGGTCCGGGGAGCTGTTTTTT.

CDR3 in amino acids: CASSLRSGGEEQYF. CDR3 nucleotides: TGTGCCAGCAGCCTCCGTTCCGGGGGGGAGGAGCAGTACTTC. The V call is TRBV7-9, the J call TRBJ2-7; 8 nucleotides agree with TRBD2. CDR1 is SEHNR and CDR2 is FQNEAQ in the germline V gene (reference sequence). V shed 5 bases and J 7 bases; nucleotides not matched to a gene: 10. The CDR3 spans 14 residues.

This chain joins TRBV5-1 and TRBJ2-1; the D is unclear. CDR3 length: 15 residues. V was cut by 0 bases and J by 0 bases, with 7 bases left in between. The germline V gene has CDR1 SGHRS and CDR2 YFSETQ. In DNA form, the CDR3 reads TGCGCCAGCAGCTTGGCCGGGTCCTCCTACAATGAGCAGTTCTTC. This encodes CASSLAGSSYNEQFF.

The chain employs TRBV7-6 and TRBJ2-5; no clear D gene. The CDR3 loop spans 12 amino acids. Per germline, CDR1 SGHVS and CDR2 FNYEAQ. V shed 6 bases and J shed 9 bases, with 14 bases lying between them. The CDR3 spells CASSSYAEAQYF. The CDR3 DNA reads TGTGCCAGCAGTTCCTATGCCGAGGCCCAGTACTTC. Combining the CDR3 with reference TRBV7-6 and TRBJ2-5 gives the whole variable domain GAGVSQSPRYKVTKRGQDVALRCDPISGHVSLYWYRQALGQGPEFLTYFNYEAQQDKSGLPNDRFSAERPEGSISTLTIQRTEQRDSAMYRCASSSYAEAQYFGPGTRLLVL.